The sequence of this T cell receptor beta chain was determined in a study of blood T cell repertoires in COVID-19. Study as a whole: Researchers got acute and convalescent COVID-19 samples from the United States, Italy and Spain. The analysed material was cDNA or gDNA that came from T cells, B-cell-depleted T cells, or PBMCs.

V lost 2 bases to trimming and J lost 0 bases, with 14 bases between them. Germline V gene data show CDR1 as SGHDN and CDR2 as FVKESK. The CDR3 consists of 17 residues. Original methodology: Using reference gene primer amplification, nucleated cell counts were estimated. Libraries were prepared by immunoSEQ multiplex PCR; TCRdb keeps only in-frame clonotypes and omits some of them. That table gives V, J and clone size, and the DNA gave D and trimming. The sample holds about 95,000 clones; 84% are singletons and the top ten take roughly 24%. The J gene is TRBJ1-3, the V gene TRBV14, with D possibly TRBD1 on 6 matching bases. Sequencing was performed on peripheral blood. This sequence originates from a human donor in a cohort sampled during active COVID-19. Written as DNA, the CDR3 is TGTGCCAGCAGCCAACGTGTCAGGGGAGACTCTGGAAACACCATATATTTT. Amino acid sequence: CASSQRVRGDSGNTIYF. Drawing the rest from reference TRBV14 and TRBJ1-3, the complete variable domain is EAGVTQFPSHSVIEKGQTVTLRCDPISGHDNLYWYRRVMGKEIKFLLHFVKESKQDESGMPNNRFLAERTGGTYSTLKVQPAELEDSGVYFCASSQRVRGDSGNTIYFGEGSWLTVV.